A selection of T cell receptor beta chains follows, all from one sample in a study of T cell clones after liver transplantation. This table comes from immunoSEQ multiplex PCR, and its TCRdb copy is limited to in-frame clones, with some not included. Here the sample spans tens of thousands of clones, approximately 82% being singletons. The specimen was CD4+ T cells from blood, collected at the 22-month timepoint. The source of these receptors is a human patient who received a liver transplant. The graft donor may have contributed some T cells. CDR3s include the opening cysteine and the closing phenylalanine or tryptophan. D genes are given only for firm matches. Size values are once, few and many counts, or a class for expanded clones, and some rows have none.

D gene	clone size	J gene	V gene	CDR3 DNA	CDR3 protein
.	.	TRBJ1-5	TRBV7-2	TGTGCCAGCAGCTTAGATGGGCAGCCGACCCTTCCCCAGCATTTT	CASSLDGQPTLPQHF
.	.	TRBJ1-1	TRBV28	TGTGCCAGCTCCGGGGGGAGGGGCACTGAAGCTTTCTTT	CASSGGRGTEAFF
.	.	TRBJ1-5	TRBV27	TGTGCCAGCGCTGGGACGGCGCCCACGGGACCTTATAGCAATCAGCCCCAGCATTTT	CASAGTAPTGPYSNQPQHF
TRBD2	.	TRBJ2-1	TRBV11-2	TGTGCCAGCAGCCTTAGCGGGACTTTTAACAATGAGCAGTTCTTC	CASSLSGTFNNEQFF
.	once	TRBJ1-5	TRBV12-5	TGTGCTAGTGGTTTGGAGGGGGGCGGCAATCAGCCCCAGCATTTT	CASGLEGGGNQPQHF
.	.	TRBJ2-3	TRBV7-2	TGTGCCAGCAGCTTAGCCCTAGGAAACACAGATACGCAGTATTTT	CASSLALGNTDTQYF
.	.	TRBJ1-1	TRBV5-5	TGTGCCAGCAGCTTGGAGGAGAACACTGAAGCTTTCTTT	CASSLEENTEAFF
.	.	TRBJ2-2	TRBV7-6	TGTGCCAGCAGCGCCCGGACAAATAGCGCGAACACCGGGGAGCTGTTTTTT	CASSARTNSANTGELFF
TRBD2	.	TRBJ2-7	TRBV28	TGTGCCAGCAGCCCCGGACTAGCGGGAGCCCTTGGGCGCTACGAGCAGTACTTC	CASSPGLAGALGRYEQYF
TRBD2	.	TRBJ2-1	TRBV10-2	TGCGCCAGCAAGCGGGAGGGCCAGAGGAATGAGCAGTTCTTC	CASKREGQRNEQFF
.	.	TRBJ1-2	TRBV4-1	TGCGCCAGCAGCCAATCCCGGGAAAGGAACTATGGCTACACCTTC	CASSQSRERNYGYTF
.	.	TRBJ1-5	TRBV5-1	TGCGCCAGCAGCCCGACAGGAAATAGCAATCAGCCCCAGCATTTT	CASSPTGNSNQPQHF
.	.	TRBJ2-3	TRBV4-3	TGCGCCAGCAGCCAAGAGATCCGCGATACGCAGTATTTT	CASSQEIRDTQYF
TRBD2	.	TRBJ2-3	TRBV5-1	TGCGCCAGCAGCTTGGGAAATCGGGAGGTGTATACGCAGTATTTT	CASSLGNREVYTQYF
TRBD1	.	TRBJ1-2	TRBV7-2	TGTGCCAGCAGCACCCGGACAGGGGGGGACTATGGCTACACCTTC	CASSTRTGGDYGYTF
.	.	TRBJ2-7	TRBV5-4	TGTGCCAGCAGCTCCAGACTCCCCCCCGTCGAGCAGTACTTC	CASSSRLPPVEQYF
.	.	TRBJ1-1	TRBV7-9	TGTGCCAGCAATGAAAGGGACATGAACACTGAAGCTTTCTTT	CASNERDMNTEAFF
TRBD2	.	TRBJ2-5	TRBV7-9	TGTGCCAGCAGCCCGGGACTAGCGGGGGGGTTCCAAGAGACCCAGTACTTC	CASSPGLAGGFQETQYF
TRBD1	.	TRBJ1-1	TRBV10-1	TGCGCCAGCAGTGAGACAAACCAGGGGGAGGTCGCTGAAGCTTTCTTT	CASSETNQGEVAEAFF
.	.	TRBJ1-4	TRBV7-2	TGTGCCAGCAGCCGGACAAAGGGTGCTAATGAAAAACTGTTTTTT	CASSRTKGANEKLFF
TRBD1	.	TRBJ1-5	TRBV4-1	TGCGCCAGCAGCCAAGATCGCGACAGGGGCCAGCCCCAGCATTTT	CASSQDRDRGQPQHF
.	.	TRBJ2-5	TRBV5-4	TGTGCCAGCAGCCAGGACCCGGGGGAAGAGACCCAGTACTTC	CASSQDPGEETQYF
TRBD2	.	TRBJ2-1	TRBV19	TGTGCCAGTAGGGGGACTAGCGGGATGGGTGAGCAGTTCTTC	CASRGTSGMGEQFF
.	many	TRBJ2-1	TRBV5-4	TGTGCCAGCAGCCATCCGACGTTAGAGCAGTTCTTC	CASSHPTLEQFF
.	.	TRBJ2-1	TRBV10-2	TGCGCCAGCAGTCCTCCGATCCGGAGCTCCTACAATGAGCAGTTCTTC	CASSPPIRSSYNEQFF
TRBD2	.	TRBJ2-1	TRBV5-4	TGTGCCAGCAGCTCCCCGCCTAGCGGGGGGGCCAGGGAGTCCTACAATGAGCAGTTCTTC	CASSSPPSGGARESYNEQFF
.	.	TRBJ1-4	TRBV29-1	TGCAGCGTCTTACCGGACTCTAGTAATGAAAAACTGTTTTTT	CSVLPDSSNEKLFF
.	.	TRBJ2-7	TRBV5-6	TGTGCCAGCAGCTTGGTCTTAGCCCCCTACGAGCAGTACTTC	CASSLVLAPYEQYF
.	once	TRBJ2-3	TRBV4-1	TGCGCCAGCAGCCAAGGTGTGATCACCCCAGTTACGCAGTATTTT	CASSQGVITPVTQYF
.	.	TRBJ2-7	TRBV2	TGTGCCAGCAGTGATCGGTTGGACGAGCAGTACTTC	CASSDRLDEQYF
.	.	TRBJ1-2	TRBV5-6	TGTGCCAGCAGCCGCTATGTTACAGGGTGGAACTATGGCTACACCTTC	CASSRYVTGWNYGYTF
TRBD1	once	TRBJ1-5	TRBV19	TGTGCCAGTAGTGCCCAGGACAGGGGGCGAAGTCAGCCCCAGCATTTT	CASSAQDRGRSQPQHF
.	.	TRBJ1-2	TRBV28	TGTGCCAGCAGTCGACAGTATGGCTACACCTTC	CASSRQYGYTF
.	once	TRBJ2-1	TRBV12-5	TGTGCTAGTGGTTTGAGGGCTGAGCAGTTCTTC	CASGLRAEQFF
.	.	TRBJ1-3	TRBV7-9	TGTGCCAGCAGCTTAGTAATCCAGACCTCTGGAAACACCATATATTTT	CASSLVIQTSGNTIYF
.	.	TRBJ2-3	TRBV27	TGTGCCAGCAGTCCAGGGACGGACCTAGGCACAGATACGCAGTATTTT	CASSPGTDLGTDTQYF
TRBD1	.	TRBJ2-5	TRBV12-5	TGTGCTAGTGGTCTCACCGTCCCGGGACAGTCGTACCAAGAGACCCAGTACTTC	CASGLTVPGQSYQETQYF
TRBD1	.	TRBJ2-4	TRBV7-2	TGTGCCAGCAGCCCTCGATCGACAGGGGGCGTGGGCATTCAGTACTTC	CASSPRSTGGVGIQYF
.	.	TRBJ1-4	TRBV28	TGTGCCAGCAGTCCAATGTGGGTGTTCGAAGAAAAACTGTTTTTT	CASSPMWVFEEKLFF
.	.	TRBJ1-6	TRBV14	TGTGCCAGCAGCCCCCCCAGGGCTAATTCACCCCTCCACTTT	CASSPPRANSPLHF
.	once	TRBJ1-4	TRBV11-1	TGTGCCAGCAGCTTAAGAGGGGATAGGGAAAAACTGTTTTTT	CASSLRGDREKLFF
.	once	TRBJ1-1	TRBV6-1	TGTGCCAGCAGTCGACGGAATATGAACACTGAAGCTTTCTTT	CASSRRNMNTEAFF
TRBD2	.	TRBJ2-1	TRBV25-1	TGTGCCAGTAGGGAGAATAGCGGGGGACATCAGGCTTACAATGAGCAGTTCTTC	CASRENSGGHQAYNEQFF
.	.	TRBJ2-3	TRBV4-3	TGCGCCAGCAGCCAAGATCGTGTGGGGGGCTCAGATACGCAGTATTTT	CASSQDRVGGSDTQYF
.	.	TRBJ2-7	TRBV5-1	TGCGCCAGCAGCTTGGAAGGGGGTCCTAGCTCCTACGAGCAGTACTTC	CASSLEGGPSSYEQYF
.	.	TRBJ2-5	TRBV12-5	TGTGCTAGTGGTCCGGGGGAGACCCAGTACTTC	CASGPGETQYF
TRBD2	.	TRBJ2-3	TRBV5-1	TGCGCCAGCAGCCAGAAACAAACTAGCGGAACAGATACGCAGTATTTT	CASSQKQTSGTDTQYF